A selection of T cell receptor beta chains follows, all from one sample in a study of radiation and T cells in renal cell carcinoma. The assay was immunoSEQ multiplex PCR, and TCRdb's table has in-frame clones only and misses some. This table has tens of thousands of clones, around 85% appearing once. The material sequenced was blood, taken from a patient whose treatment included radiotherapy and nephrectomy. These receptors were taken from a man aged 55 to 70 with renal cell carcinoma. The CDR3 runs from the conserved cysteine through the conserved F or W. Fields, in order: V gene, clone size, D gene, J gene, CDR3 protein. D genes are given only for firm matches. Part of the rows lack a size; the others show once, few, many or a class for expanded clones.

>TRBV7-9|-|-|TRBJ1-4
CASRQEHRSTNEKLFF
>TRBV6-5|-|-|TRBJ2-7
CASSYSSKGTYEQYF
>TRBV7-8|-|-|TRBJ2-2
CASSLDSAAANTGELFF
>TRBV9|-|TRBD1|TRBJ2-3
CASSTGGARSGTQYF
>TRBV15|-|-|TRBJ1-6
CATSRDGWIYNSPLHF
>TRBV7-8|once|TRBD2|TRBJ2-1
CASSLGTSGRNNEQFF
>TRBV18|-|TRBD2|TRBJ2-3
CASSKQAGGTDTQYF
>TRBV5-6|-|-|TRBJ2-5
CASSRQAAQETQYF
>TRBV6-1|-|-|TRBJ2-2
CASRGGNTGELFF
>TRBV29-1|-|-|TRBJ2-1
CSVDVGNEQFF
>TRBV29-1|-|-|TRBJ2-7
CSGMEGTYEQYF
>TRBV5-6|-|-|TRBJ1-2
CASSVLTGLYYGYTF
>TRBV7-9|-|TRBD2|TRBJ2-7
CASSSSSGRWYEQYF
>TRBV10-3|-|-|TRBJ1-4
CAISPQGPIANEKLFF
>TRBV6-5|-|-|TRBJ2-1
CASSGLAILEQFF
>TRBV10-3|many|-|TRBJ1-6
CAISESQAGTYNSPLHF
>TRBV30|-|TRBD2|TRBJ2-2
CAWGGLAGPGELFF
>TRBV6-1|-|-|TRBJ2-2
CASSGRTNTGELFF
>TRBV6-5|medium-sized|-|TRBJ1-1
CASSSLTEAFF
>TRBV5-5|-|TRBD2|TRBJ2-7
CASSLAGGSGVYEQYF
>TRBV2|-|-|TRBJ1-1
CASSEFTGRSTEAFF
>TRBV12-5|-|-|TRBJ2-2
CASGLPRSSDTGELFF
>TRBV6-6|-|-|TRBJ2-7
CATCPAGESSYEQYF
>TRBV4-1|-|TRBD1|TRBJ1-2
CATGKDRGYGYTF
>TRBV5-5|-|-|TRBJ1-4
CASSPRLVAEKLFF
>TRBV9|once|-|TRBJ2-1
CASSVGGKSYNEQFF
>TRBV6-1|once|-|TRBJ2-2
CASSDGRGHPGELFF
>TRBV7-9|-|-|TRBJ2-1
CASNRPLMDQQFF
>TRBV6-4|-|-|TRBJ2-7
CASSDSSYYSGHEQYF
>TRBV19|-|TRBD1|TRBJ1-2
CASSIWDSYKGYTF
>TRBV5-1|-|-|TRBJ2-3
CASSLVMGRTLNTQYF
>TRBV5-6|-|TRBD1|TRBJ2-1
CASSFPGQGGNEQFF
>TRBV5-6|once|TRBD1|TRBJ1-5
CASSSGTGEGNQPQHF
>TRBV7-2|-|-|TRBJ2-5
CASSLLQETQYF
>TRBV10-2|few|TRBD2|TRBJ2-5
CASQERDFQETQYF
>TRBV21-1|once|-|TRBJ2-7
CASSNRPIHEQYF
>TRBV11-3|-|-|TRBJ2-1
CASSSSPFGSNEQFF